A selection of T cell receptor beta chains follows, all from one sample in a study of cytomegalovirus exposure and HLA in healthy donors. Assay used: immunoSEQ multiplex PCR; TCRdb lists only in-frame clones, some missing. This table holds around 110,000 clones, around three quarters found once. Source material: PBMCs. The receptor set was obtained from a man aged 30 to 45 in good health and CMV-seropositive. Both conserved end residues are part of each CDR3. A D gene is named only where the DNA matches it firmly. Only part of the rows carry a size: once, few, many, or a class if the clone is expanded.

d_call: TRBD2; j_call: TRBJ2-3; v_call: TRBV5-4; clone_size: .; cdr3_nt: TGTGCCAGCAGTCGGACTAGCGGGGGCCCCACAGATACGCAGTATTTT; cdr3_aa: CASSRTSGGPTDTQYF
d_call: TRBD2; j_call: TRBJ2-3; v_call: TRBV9; clone_size: .; cdr3_nt: TGTGCCAGCAGCCCCCGACCCATAGGGACTAGCATTAGCACAGATACGCAGTATTTT; cdr3_aa: CASSPRPIGTSISTDTQYF
d_call: TRBD2; j_call: TRBJ2-1; v_call: TRBV11-2; clone_size: .; cdr3_nt: TGTGCCAGCAGCTGGCGGACTAGCGGGGATGAGCAGTTCTTC; cdr3_aa: CASSWRTSGDEQFF
d_call: .; j_call: TRBJ1-6; v_call: TRBV6-5; clone_size: few; cdr3_nt: TGTGCCAGCAGTGCGGGGCCCTATAATTCACCCCTCCACTTT; cdr3_aa: CASSAGPYNSPLHF
d_call: TRBD1; j_call: TRBJ2-6; v_call: TRBV7-2; clone_size: .; cdr3_nt: TGTGCCAGCAGCTGGGATGGACAGGTTGCCAACGTCCTGACTTTC; cdr3_aa: CASSWDGQVANVLTF
d_call: .; j_call: TRBJ2-2; v_call: TRBV6-5; clone_size: .; cdr3_nt: TGTGCCAGCAGTTACAAGAGGGTTAAGACCGGGGAGCTGTTTTTT; cdr3_aa: CASSYKRVKTGELFF
d_call: TRBD1; j_call: TRBJ1-5; v_call: TRBV2; clone_size: .; cdr3_nt: TGTGCCAGCAGTGAAGGACAGGGGGCGATTCAGCCCCAGCATTTT; cdr3_aa: CASSEGQGAIQPQHF
d_call: .; j_call: TRBJ2-7; v_call: TRBV15; clone_size: .; cdr3_nt: TGTGCCACCAGCAGCCGTTGGTGGAGGGGATCTACCTCCTACGAGCAGTACTTC; cdr3_aa: CATSSRWWRGSTSYEQYF
d_call: .; j_call: TRBJ2-5; v_call: TRBV4-2; clone_size: .; cdr3_nt: TGTGCCAGCAGCCAAGATTACGCGGGGTCACAAGAGACCCAGTACTTC; cdr3_aa: CASSQDYAGSQETQYF
d_call: TRBD1; j_call: TRBJ1-4; v_call: TRBV5-1; clone_size: .; cdr3_nt: TGCGCCAGCAGCCCGACAGGGTCTAATGAAAAACTGTTTTTT; cdr3_aa: CASSPTGSNEKLFF
d_call: TRBD1; j_call: TRBJ2-2; v_call: TRBV5-4; clone_size: .; cdr3_nt: TGTGCCAGCAGCTCCCTGACAGGGAGTAACACCGGGGAGCTGTTTTTT; cdr3_aa: CASSSLTGSNTGELFF
d_call: .; j_call: TRBJ2-1; v_call: TRBV6-5; clone_size: few; cdr3_nt: TGTGCCAGCAGTTGGGACACCTACAATGAGCAGTTCTTC; cdr3_aa: CASSWDTYNEQFF
d_call: TRBD1; j_call: TRBJ2-7; v_call: TRBV27; clone_size: .; cdr3_nt: TGTGCCAGCAGTTCGGGGACAGGGGTTCGGTACGAGCAGTACTTC; cdr3_aa: CASSSGTGVRYEQYF
d_call: .; j_call: TRBJ2-3; v_call: TRBV2; clone_size: .; cdr3_nt: TGTGCCAGCAGATCCTCACATCAAAACGTGCATACGCAGTATTTT; cdr3_aa: CASRSSHQNVHTQYF
d_call: TRBD2; j_call: TRBJ2-5; v_call: TRBV4-1; clone_size: .; cdr3_nt: TGCGCCAGCAGCCACCAGGGTAGCGGGATATCAGAGACCCAGTACTTC; cdr3_aa: CASSHQGSGISETQYF
d_call: TRBD2; j_call: TRBJ2-1; v_call: TRBV4-2; clone_size: few; cdr3_nt: TGTGCCAGCAGCCCGACTAGCGGGAGGGACAATGAGCAGTTCTTC; cdr3_aa: CASSPTSGRDNEQFF
d_call: TRBD1; j_call: TRBJ2-3; v_call: TRBV5-1; clone_size: .; cdr3_nt: TGCGCCAGCAGCCGACGGACAGGGGGCACAGATACGCAGTATTTT; cdr3_aa: CASSRRTGGTDTQYF
d_call: TRBD2; j_call: TRBJ2-7; v_call: TRBV7-2; clone_size: .; cdr3_nt: TGTGCCAGCAGCTTAGCCAGCGGGGACGAGCAGTACTTC; cdr3_aa: CASSLASGDEQYF
d_call: TRBD1; j_call: TRBJ1-4; v_call: TRBV5-1; clone_size: .; cdr3_nt: TGCGCCAGCAGCTGGGCGGGGCAGGGGGCCATTAATGAAAAACTGTTTTTT; cdr3_aa: CASSWAGQGAINEKLFF
d_call: TRBD1; j_call: TRBJ1-5; v_call: TRBV30; clone_size: .; cdr3_nt: TGTGCCTGGAGTCTACTAAGGGGGACAGGTAATCAGCCCCAGCATTTT; cdr3_aa: CAWSLLRGTGNQPQHF
d_call: .; j_call: TRBJ1-1; v_call: TRBV25-1; clone_size: .; cdr3_nt: TGTGCCAGCAGTGAATATGGGGCCGGTTGGAACACTGAAGCTTTCTTT; cdr3_aa: CASSEYGAGWNTEAFF
d_call: TRBD1; j_call: TRBJ1-2; v_call: TRBV2; clone_size: many; cdr3_nt: TGTGCCAGCAGTGATGACAGGGGGCAAGGCTACACCTTC; cdr3_aa: CASSDDRGQGYTF
d_call: .; j_call: TRBJ2-1; v_call: TRBV5-1; clone_size: .; cdr3_nt: TGCGCCAGCAGCTTGGTCGGGGATGATGAGCAGTTCTTC; cdr3_aa: CASSLVGDDEQFF
d_call: .; j_call: TRBJ1-1; v_call: TRBV7-6; clone_size: .; cdr3_nt: TGTGCCAGCAGCTTAAGGACCAGGGACACTGAAGCTTTCTTT; cdr3_aa: CASSLRTRDTEAFF
d_call: TRBD1; j_call: TRBJ1-3; v_call: TRBV28; clone_size: few; cdr3_nt: TGTGCCAGCAGTGGGACAGTAAATTTTGACACCATATATTTT; cdr3_aa: CASSGTVNFDTIYF
d_call: TRBD2; j_call: TRBJ2-7; v_call: TRBV5-6; clone_size: .; cdr3_nt: TGTGCCTCTTCCGGGACTAGCGGTCGGTTGTACAGGCCGTACGAGCAGTACTTC; cdr3_aa: CASSGTSGRLYRPYEQYF
d_call: .; j_call: TRBJ2-2; v_call: TRBV30; clone_size: once; cdr3_nt: TGTGCCTGGGGGAGGTACAGCAACACCGGGGAGCTGTTTTTT; cdr3_aa: CAWGRYSNTGELFF
d_call: .; j_call: TRBJ2-5; v_call: TRBV7-9; clone_size: .; cdr3_nt: TGTGCCAGCAGCTTAGTTGGGGGGGAGACCCAGTACTTC; cdr3_aa: CASSLVGGETQYF
d_call: .; j_call: TRBJ2-7; v_call: TRBV9; clone_size: once; cdr3_nt: TGTGCCAGCAGCGAGGGACTCTTACAATACGAGCAGTACTTC; cdr3_aa: CASSEGLLQYEQYF
d_call: .; j_call: TRBJ2-5; v_call: TRBV7-2; clone_size: .; cdr3_nt: TGTGCCAGCAGCTTCGTTAGTAACCAAGAGACCCAGTACTTC; cdr3_aa: CASSFVSNQETQYF
d_call: .; j_call: TRBJ1-1; v_call: TRBV10-3; clone_size: .; cdr3_nt: TGTGCCATCAGTGAAACCACAGGGGAAGCTTTCTTT; cdr3_aa: CAISETTGEAFF
d_call: TRBD1; j_call: TRBJ1-6; v_call: TRBV4-2; clone_size: .; cdr3_nt: TGTGCCAGCAGCCAAGATATCAGGGGCAGGGGGCGCTTGTTTCTCCACTTT; cdr3_aa: CASSQDIRGRGRLFLHF
d_call: TRBD2; j_call: TRBJ2-1; v_call: TRBV7-8; clone_size: .; cdr3_nt: TGTGCCAGCAGCTTGCTAGCGGGAGTTTTTAGTGAGCAGTTCTTC; cdr3_aa: CASSLLAGVFSEQFF
d_call: TRBD2; j_call: TRBJ2-1; v_call: TRBV9; clone_size: .; cdr3_nt: TGTGCCAGCAGCCCCGGGGGGAGCTCCTACAATGAGCAGTTCTTC; cdr3_aa: CASSPGGSSYNEQFF
d_call: TRBD2; j_call: TRBJ2-1; v_call: TRBV5-1; clone_size: .; cdr3_nt: TGCGCCAGCAGCTTGGGGACTAGCGGGAGGGCCAATGAGCAGTTCTTC; cdr3_aa: CASSLGTSGRANEQFF
d_call: .; j_call: TRBJ2-7; v_call: TRBV28; clone_size: .; cdr3_nt: TGTGCCAGCAGTCCCCGGCGCAGGCGCTCCTCCTACGAGCAGTACTTC; cdr3_aa: CASSPRRRRSSYEQYF
d_call: .; j_call: TRBJ1-1; v_call: TRBV30; clone_size: few; cdr3_nt: TGTGCCTGGAATCGGAACACTGAAGCTTTCTTT; cdr3_aa: CAWNRNTEAFF
d_call: TRBD1; j_call: TRBJ1-1; v_call: TRBV18; clone_size: .; cdr3_nt: TGTGCCAGCTCACCCGTAACAGGGGGAAGGGACACTGAAGCTTTCTTT; cdr3_aa: CASSPVTGGRDTEAFF
d_call: TRBD2; j_call: TRBJ2-1; v_call: TRBV28; clone_size: .; cdr3_nt: TGTGCCAGCAGACCTCGTCCCGGGACTAGCTACAATGAGCAGTTCTTC; cdr3_aa: CASRPRPGTSYNEQFF
d_call: .; j_call: TRBJ1-2; v_call: TRBV29-1; clone_size: .; cdr3_nt: TGCAGCGTTAAAACCGAGGGAAATGGCTACACCTTC; cdr3_aa: CSVKTEGNGYTF
d_call: .; j_call: TRBJ1-5; v_call: TRBV6-1; clone_size: .; cdr3_nt: TGTGCCAGCAGTGAAGAACCAGGGTGGACGGATCAGCCCCAGCATTTT; cdr3_aa: CASSEEPGWTDQPQHF
d_call: .; j_call: TRBJ2-7; v_call: TRBV11-1; clone_size: .; cdr3_nt: TGTGCCAGCAGCGACGGGTGGGGACGGGAGATCGGTGACGAGCAGTACTTC; cdr3_aa: CASSDGWGREIGDEQYF
d_call: TRBD1; j_call: TRBJ2-7; v_call: TRBV6-5; clone_size: .; cdr3_nt: TGTGCCAGCATTTCAAGGGACAGGGGTTCTTTC; cdr3_aa: CASISRDRGSF
d_call: TRBD2; j_call: TRBJ2-1; v_call: TRBV28; clone_size: .; cdr3_nt: TGTGCCAGCAGTTTATGGTCCGGACTAGCGGGGCCCGGGGATGAGCAGTTCTTC; cdr3_aa: CASSLWSGLAGPGDEQFF
d_call: TRBD2; j_call: TRBJ2-3; v_call: TRBV6-1; clone_size: .; cdr3_nt: TGTGCCAGCAGTGGATATATAGCGGGAAGTACAGATACGCAGTATTTT; cdr3_aa: CASSGYIAGSTDTQYF
d_call: .; j_call: TRBJ1-2; v_call: TRBV6-5; clone_size: .; cdr3_nt: TGTGCCAGCAGGGCGGGACCGTCTAACTATGGCTACACCTTC; cdr3_aa: CASRAGPSNYGYTF
d_call: TRBD2; j_call: TRBJ2-7; v_call: TRBV7-6; clone_size: .; cdr3_nt: TGTGCCAGCAGCCCAAGGGACTACTACGAGCAGTACTTC; cdr3_aa: CASSPRDYYEQYF
d_call: TRBD2; j_call: TRBJ2-1; v_call: TRBV27; clone_size: .; cdr3_nt: TGTGCCAGCAGTTTAAATCTACTAGCGGGAGTGGAAGATGAGCAGTTCTTC; cdr3_aa: CASSLNLLAGVEDEQFF
d_call: .; j_call: TRBJ1-2; v_call: TRBV19; clone_size: .; cdr3_nt: TGTGCCAGTAGCCTACCACAGGGTTCAGCGGTCTATGGCTACACCTTC; cdr3_aa: CASSLPQGSAVYGYTF
d_call: .; j_call: TRBJ2-3; v_call: TRBV9; clone_size: .; cdr3_nt: TGTGCCAGCAGCGTAGGTGTCGGAGTCGCCACAGATACGCAGTATTTT; cdr3_aa: CASSVGVGVATDTQYF
d_call: TRBD2; j_call: TRBJ2-1; v_call: TRBV5-4; clone_size: .; cdr3_nt: TGTGCCAGCAGCTTGGTTAGACTAGCGTACCTTAATGAGCAGTTCTTC; cdr3_aa: CASSLVRLAYLNEQFF
d_call: .; j_call: TRBJ1-1; v_call: TRBV27; clone_size: .; cdr3_nt: TGTGCCAGCAGTTCCAGGGGTTTAGTTGGAGCTTTCTTT; cdr3_aa: CASSSRGLVGAFF
d_call: .; j_call: TRBJ1-2; v_call: TRBV10-3; clone_size: .; cdr3_nt: TGTGCCATCAGTGAGTCAACAGGGAGTCACTATGGCTACACCTTC; cdr3_aa: CAISESTGSHYGYTF
d_call: .; j_call: TRBJ1-6; v_call: TRBV5-1; clone_size: .; cdr3_nt: TGCGCCAGCAGCTTGAACTCGTATAATTCACCCCTCCACTTT; cdr3_aa: CASSLNSYNSPLHF
d_call: .; j_call: TRBJ2-2; v_call: TRBV19; clone_size: .; cdr3_nt: TGTGCCAGTAGTATAGAAAGTGATCCGGGGAACACCGGGGAGCTGTTTTTT; cdr3_aa: CASSIESDPGNTGELFF
d_call: TRBD2; j_call: TRBJ2-1; v_call: TRBV30; clone_size: .; cdr3_nt: TGTGCCTGGAGTGTACTAGCGGGAGGGCCGGGGAATGAGCAGTTCTTC; cdr3_aa: CAWSVLAGGPGNEQFF